These 26 T cell receptor beta chains share one sample of origin, sequenced in a study of OX40 agonist ivuxolimab in advanced cancers. The method was immunoSEQ multiplex PCR; TCRdb's version includes in-frame clones alone and lacks a portion of them. The table records under 85,000 clones, 80% to 85% of them present only once. The source material was CD4+ or CD8+ T cells sorted from blood, sampled in a trial of the OX40 agonist ivuxolimab. The receptor set was obtained from an adult with an advanced solid tumor such as melanoma, head and neck, liver or kidney cancer.

The chain couples TRBV7-6 to TRBJ2-1; 7 bases map to TRBD2. The CDR3 runs 15 residues. V was pared by 0 bases and J by 4 bases, with 3 bases of the junction left unmatched. Germline V gene lookup returns CDR1 SGHVS and CDR2 FNYEAQ. This CDR3 is CASSLAVSGYNEQFF. CDR3 nucleotides: TGTGCCAGCAGCTTAGCGGTTAGCGGGTACAATGAGCAGTTCTTC.

V is TRBV7-2 and J is TRBJ2-5, with 9 positions matching TRBD2. Germline CDR1 reads SGHTA; CDR2 reads FQGNSA. Losses at the gene ends were 5 bases for V and 5 bases for J; bases not matched to a gene: 9. This CDR3 region has 15 residues. In DNA, the CDR3 is TGTGCCAGCAGCCAGGGGCGGGAGGGCTTTGAGACCCAGTACTTC. It codes for CASSQGREGFETQYF.

V and J are TRBV2 and TRBJ1-1, with D possibly TRBD1 on 6 matching bases. There are 14 residues in the CDR3. Trimming stripped 1 base from V and 10 bases from J, with 16 bases between. CDR1 is SNHLY and CDR2 is FYNNEI in the germline V gene. CDR3 nucleotide sequence: TGTGCCAGCAGTGAAGTTAGGGGGGAGGGCCTAGCTTTCTTT. Its protein is CASSEVRGEGLAFF.

The rearrangement links TRBV30 to TRBJ2-1; 7 nucleotides match TRBD2. The J segment lost 7 bases and the V segment lost 3 bases, leaving 9 bases of the junction unmatched. This CDR3 is built from 14 residues. The V gene's germline CDR1 is GTSNPN and CDR2 SVGIG (reference sequence). Written as DNA, the CDR3 is TGTGCCTGGAGCATTAGCGGGCGTTGGAATGAGCAGTTCTTC. Its translation is CAWSISGRWNEQFF.

This rearrangement joins TRBV7-9 to TRBJ1-5; TRBD1 might be the D (5 bases). CDR3 length equals 13 residues. V lost 6 bases to trimming and J lost 7 bases, with 13 bases between them. Germline-derived CDR1 and CDR2 are SEHNR and FQNEAQ (reference sequence). The chain's CDR3 is CASRGTLDQPQHF. CDR3 nucleotides: TGTGCCAGCAGGGGGACGTTGGACCAGCCCCAGCATTTT.

This chain uses TRBV21-1 with TRBJ1-1; the table names TRBD1, a call not compared with the DNA. TRBV21-1 is recorded as a pseudogene. The CDR3 loop spans 18 amino acids. DNA of the CDR3: TGTGCCAGCATCCTCAAGACAGGAATGAAGTTTTTGGACACTGAAGCTTTCTTT. It codes for CASILKTGMKFLDTEAFF.

V is TRBV2 and J is TRBJ1-2; D gene unclear. Germline assignment: CDR1 SNHLY and CDR2 FYNNEI. The CDR3 consists of 12 residues. V was cut by 8 bases and J by 7 bases, with 14 bases left in between. The CDR3 sequence is CASEGGNPGYTF. The CDR3 nucleotides read TGTGCCAGCGAAGGTGGCAATCCTGGCTACACCTTC.

V and J are TRBV28 and TRBJ2-5; D is possibly TRBD1 (6 bases). This CDR3 contains 16 residues. Trimming stripped 1 base from V and 0 bases from J, with 12 bases between. From germline, CDR1 is MDHEN and CDR2 SYDVKM. In DNA, the CDR3 is TGTGCCAGCAGTTTATCGCCGGACAGAAACCAAGAGACCCAGTACTTC. Its translation: CASSLSPDRNQETQYF.

A single count supports this clone. V gene TRBV5-1 combines with J gene TRBJ2-3; D remains unclear. Germline V gene sequence: CDR1 SGHRS, CDR2 YFSETQ. V was cut by 0 bases and J by 0 bases, with 20 bases left in between. There are 19 residues in the CDR3. CDR3 sequence: CASSLGILKMTRSTDTQYF. In nucleotides, the CDR3 is TGCGCCAGCAGCTTGGGGATTCTGAAGATGACTCGGAGCACAGATACGCAGTATTTT.

The J gene is TRBJ2-1, the V gene TRBV5-1; D gene uncertain. The V and J ends lost 4 bases and 5 bases respectively, with 16 bases between them. The CDR3 extends over 15 amino acids. Germline V gene sequence: CDR1 SGHRS, CDR2 YFSETQ. CDR3 residues: CASSVYPVGNNEQFF. CDR3 DNA: TGCGCCAGCAGCGTATATCCGGTGGGGAACAATGAGCAGTTCTTC. Looking up the rest from reference TRBV5-1 and TRBJ2-1 gives the full variable domain: KAGVTQTPRYLIKTRGQQVTLSCSPISGHRSVSWYQQTPGQGLQFLFEYFSETQRNKGNFPGRFSGRQFSNSRSEMNVSTLELGDSALYLCASSVYPVGNNEQFFGPGTRLTVL.

J is TRBJ2-3 and V is TRBV18; unclear D gene. Trimming took off 1 base at V and 2 bases at J, with 13 bases between the two ends. The length of the CDR3 is 16 residues. Germline CDR1 and CDR2: KGHSH and LQKENI. The CDR3 loop is CASSPLQETTTDTQYF. The CDR3 coding sequence is TGTGCCAGCTCACCACTTCAGGAGACAACCACAGATACGCAGTATTTT.

The rearrangement links TRBV5-6 to TRBJ2-7, with D tentatively TRBD1 (6 bases). The CDR3 loop spans 13 amino acids. In germline, CDR1 is SGHDT, CDR2 YYEEEE. Trimming stripped 3 bases from V and 2 bases from J, with 9 bases between. CDR3 nucleotides: TGTGCCAGCAGCTCGGACAGCGCCTACGAGCAGTACTTC. Residues: CASSSDSAYEQYF.

This clone has just one count. J is TRBJ2-7 and V is TRBV16, with 8 bases identical to TRBD1. This CDR3 has 15 residues. In germline, CDR1 is KGHSY, CDR2 FQNENV. V shed 4 bases, J shed 2 bases, and the junction held 7 bases outside the gene matches. The CDR3 loop reads CASSPRTGLTYEQYF. The CDR3 nucleotides read TGTGCCAGCAGCCCGCGGACAGGGTTAACCTACGAGCAGTACTTC.

This sequence joins TRBV6-5 and TRBJ2-7; TRBD2 matches 9 bases. The length of the CDR3 is 15 residues. CDR1 and CDR2 from the germline V gene are MNHEY and SVGAGI. Trimming cost V 0 bases and J 4 bases; bases outside gene matches: 4. This CDR3 reads CASSYSRLAEYEQYF. In DNA form, the CDR3 reads TGTGCCAGCAGTTACTCGCGACTAGCGGAGTACGAGCAGTACTTC.

The genes are TRBV5-1 and TRBJ2-3, with D unresolved. The CDR3 has 14 amino acids. Germline CDR1 and CDR2: SGHRS and YFSETQ. V lost 4 bases and J 2 bases, leaving 11 bases between the germline ends. DNA of the CDR3: TGCGCCAGCAGCCGCCCGGTTGACACAGATACGCAGTATTTT. Protein sequence: CASSRPVDTDTQYF. The entire variable domain, with the rest obtained from reference TRBV5-1 and TRBJ2-3, is as follows: KAGVTQTPRYLIKTRGQQVTLSCSPISGHRSVSWYQQTPGQGLQFLFEYFSETQRNKGNFPGRFSGRQFSNSRSEMNVSTLELGDSALYLCASSRPVDTDTQYFGPGTRLTVL.

This rearrangement joins TRBV15 to TRBJ1-2, with D hard to call. This CDR3 spans 15 amino acids. CDR1 and CDR2 (germline): LNHNV, YYDKDF (reference sequence). V lost 0 bases, J lost 5 bases, and 13 bases lay in between. In DNA form, the CDR3 reads TGTGCCACCAGCAGAGATCAGGCGGCTCCTTATGGCTACACCTTC. Translated: CATSRDQAAPYGYTF.

The V gene is TRBV5-8, the J gene TRBJ2-3; 9 nucleotides line up with TRBD1. CDR1 SGHTS and CDR2 YDEGEE come from the germline V gene. The CDR3 sequence is 14 residues long. With V trimmed by 0 bases and J by 4 bases, 0 bases remained unmatched. CDR3 coding DNA: TGTGCCAGCAGCTTGGGGGACAGGGCAGATACGCAGTATTTT. It translates to CASSLGDRADTQYF.

The chain carries TRBV7-5 and TRBJ1-1; the table names TRBD1, a call not compared with the DNA. TRBV7-5 is recorded as a pseudogene. The CDR3 totals 17 residues. The CDR3 DNA is TGTGTCAGAAGCCGTCCCAGGTTGCCCTTATCGAACACTGAAGCTTTCTTT. It encodes CVRSRPRLPLSNTEAFF.

Only a few counts were recorded for this clone. The chain uses TRBV30 and TRBJ1-5; the D is unclear. The germline V and J ends were trimmed by 2 bases and 0 bases, with 5 bases remaining between them. The germline V gene has CDR1 GTSNPN and CDR2 SVGIG (reference sequence). The length of the CDR3 is 13 residues. CDR3 residues: CAWSLGSNQPQHF. In DNA form, the CDR3 reads TGTGCCTGGAGTTTGGGTAGCAATCAGCCCCAGCATTTT.

Concerning this clone itself: Other DNA variants within this sample encode the same CDR3. The V gene is TRBV18, the J gene TRBJ1-3; no firm D call. Trimming took 3 bases from V and 4 from J, leaving 4 bases between them. Germline V CDR1 and CDR2: KGHSH, LQKENI. The CDR3 sequence is 12 residues long. The CDR3 DNA sequence: TGTGCCAGCTCACCTCTGGGAAACACCATATATTTT. This gives the protein CASSPLGNTIYF.

Details on this clone: One end of the junction is discordant with germline, which a read error may explain. The identical CDR3 is also encoded by other nucleotide sequences in the sample. The chain has TRBV11-3 and TRBJ1-2, with 8 nucleotides matching TRBD1. The CDR3 has 16 amino acids. Per the germline V gene, CDR1 is SGHNT and CDR2 is YENEEA. CDR3 bases: TGTGCCAGCAGCTTAACAAGGGCAGGGGGCACAGCAGGCTACACCTTT. Translating it yields CASSLTRAGGTAGYTF.

The chain is built from TRBV6-6 and TRBJ2-7; 8 bases map to TRBD1. The V and J ends lost 5 bases and 2 bases, in that order; junction bases with no gene match: 2. CDR1 is MNHNY and CDR2 is SVGAGI in the germline V gene (reference sequence). CDR3 length: 13 amino acids. Here the CDR3 DNA reads TGTGCCAGCAGTGACAGGGGACCCTACGAGCAGTACTTC. Amino acids: CASSDRGPYEQYF.

This clone was seen more than once but under ten times. J is TRBJ2-1 and V is TRBV6-5; 8 bases line up with TRBD2. V lost 0 bases and J lost 5; bases outside the gene matches: 6. The CDR3 runs to 16 residues. Germline assignment: CDR1 MNHEY and CDR2 SVGAGI. This CDR3 reads CASSYSGSGGDNEQFF. The CDR3 bases are TGTGCCAGCAGTTACTCGGGGTCCGGGGGGGACAATGAGCAGTTCTTC.

Details on this clone: The sample contains more than one DNA sequence encoding this CDR3. The gene calls are TRBV9 and TRBJ2-5; tentatively, D is TRBD1 (6 bases). V lost 4 bases to trimming and J lost 4 bases, with 11 bases between them. The CDR3 is made up of 13 amino acids. From germline, CDR1 is SGDLS and CDR2 YYNGEE. The CDR3 nucleotides are TGTGCCAGCAGCTCCCGACAGGCAGAGACCCAGTACTTC. Amino acids: CASSSRQAETQYF.

The chain uses TRBV2 and TRBJ2-1; 7 nucleotides align to TRBD1. After removal of 6 bases from V and 4 bases from J, the junction contained 9 bases not matched to a gene. Germline CDR1 SNHLY, CDR2 FYNNEI. The CDR3 covers 15 residues. The DNA for the CDR3 is TGTGCCAGCAGGGGGGACAGCCTTACATACAATGAGCAGTTCTTC. Amino acid sequence: CASRGDSLTYNEQFF.

The table lists this clone with a count of one. V usage is TRBV14 and J usage is TRBJ2-5; D could derive from TRBD1 or TRBD2 (5 bases each). CDR3 length: 14 amino acids. The V and J ends lost 2 bases and 7 bases respectively, with 14 bases between them. Germline values: CDR1 SGHDN, CDR2 FVKESK. The CDR3 sequence: CASSQWDGDMTQYF. As DNA, the CDR3 is TGTGCCAGCAGCCAATGGGACGGCGATATGACCCAGTACTTC.